This TCR beta chain comes out of a study of regulatory T cells in long-lasting Graves disease. Whole-study results and caveats: Persistent disease exhibited a predilection for TRBV28, TRBJ1-2 and TRBJ2-5. The study found lower TCR diversity in persistent Graves' patients than in newly diagnosed ones.

This clonotype was counted at least ten times. No antigen is known for it. Arm-PCR with iRepertoire HTBI primers amplified the CDR3 regions for these TCR beta libraries. TCRdb itself ran the multiplex PCR reads through MiXCR, one entry per CDR3 protein. The sample shows some 200,000 distinct CDR3 sequences, roughly 19% of them seen only once. V was trimmed by 7 bases and J by 5 bases, leaving 18 bases between them. In germline, CDR1 is MNHNS, CDR2 SASEGT. The CDR3 sequence is 14 residues long. Noted time point: newly diagnosed GD, antithyroid drugs for less than 3 months. Construction of the TCR library relied on RNA isolated from PBMCs. These same records also appear under a second study, on T cells in Graves' hyperthyroidism and ophthalmopathy. From that report: The diagnoses drew upon clinical symptoms, serum thyroxine and TRAb, thyroid ultrasound and orbital computed tomography.

The V gene is TRBV6-1, the J gene TRBJ2-7, with D possibly TRBD1 on 5 matching bases. Source: peripheral blood mononuclear cells (PBMCs), taken at new diagnosis, from a patient treated with antithyroid drugs. This TCR derives from a woman under 40 with Graves disease. The CDR3 loop reads CASTDQGVYHEQYF. The CDR3 nucleotides read TGTGCCAGCACCGATCAAGGGGTTTACCACGAGCAGTACTTC.